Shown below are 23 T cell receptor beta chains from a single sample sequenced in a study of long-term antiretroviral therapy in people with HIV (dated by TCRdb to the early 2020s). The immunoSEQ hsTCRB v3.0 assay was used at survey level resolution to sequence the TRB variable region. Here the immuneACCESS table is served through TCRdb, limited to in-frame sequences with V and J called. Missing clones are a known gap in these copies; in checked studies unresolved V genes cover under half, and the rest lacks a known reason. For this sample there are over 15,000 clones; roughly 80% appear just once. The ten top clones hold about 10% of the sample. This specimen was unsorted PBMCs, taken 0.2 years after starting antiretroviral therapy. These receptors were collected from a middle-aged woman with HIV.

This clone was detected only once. CDR3 amino acids: CASTAGQMIETQYF. The CDR3 region has the DNA TGCGCCAGCACCGCGGGGCAGATGATTGAGACCCAGTACTTC. This chain links TRBV5-1 with TRBJ2-5; D perhaps matches TRBD2 (6 bases). V was trimmed by 6 bases and J by 5 bases, leaving 17 bases between them. The CDR3 consists of 14 residues. Germline-derived CDR1 and CDR2 are SGHRS and YFSETQ.

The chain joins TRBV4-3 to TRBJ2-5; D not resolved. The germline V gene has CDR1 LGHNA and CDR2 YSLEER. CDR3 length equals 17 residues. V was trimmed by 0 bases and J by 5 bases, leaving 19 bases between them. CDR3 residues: CASSQEPHRSAGETQYF. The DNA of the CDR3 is TGCGCCAGCAGCCAAGAACCCCACAGATCCGCCGGGGAGACCCAGTACTTC.

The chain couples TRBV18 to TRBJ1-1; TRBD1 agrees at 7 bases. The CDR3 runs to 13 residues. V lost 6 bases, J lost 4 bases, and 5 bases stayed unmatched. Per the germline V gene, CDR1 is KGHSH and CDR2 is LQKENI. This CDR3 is CASSQGVGTEAFF. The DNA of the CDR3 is TGTGCCAGCTCTCAGGGGGTGGGCACTGAAGCTTTCTTT.

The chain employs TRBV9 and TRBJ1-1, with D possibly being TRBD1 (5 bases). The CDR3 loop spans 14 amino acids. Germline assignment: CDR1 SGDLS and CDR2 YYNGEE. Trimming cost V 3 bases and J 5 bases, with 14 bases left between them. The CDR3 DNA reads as TGTGCCAGCAGCGCTAACGTGGGGGTGACTGAAGCTTTCTTT. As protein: CASSANVGVTEAFF.

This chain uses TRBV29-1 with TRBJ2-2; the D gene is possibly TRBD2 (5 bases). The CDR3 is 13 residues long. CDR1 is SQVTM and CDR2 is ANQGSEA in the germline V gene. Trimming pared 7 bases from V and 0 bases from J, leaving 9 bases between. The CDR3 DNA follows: TGCAGCGCAGGACTGACGAACACCGGGGAGCTGTTTTTT. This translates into CSAGLTNTGELFF.

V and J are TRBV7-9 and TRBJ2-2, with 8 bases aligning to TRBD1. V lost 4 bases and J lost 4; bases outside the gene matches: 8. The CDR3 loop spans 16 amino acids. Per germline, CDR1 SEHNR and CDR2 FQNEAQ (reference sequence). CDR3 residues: CASSWRQGLLTGELFF. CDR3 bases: TGTGCCAGCAGCTGGAGACAGGGGCTCCTCACCGGGGAGCTGTTTTTT.

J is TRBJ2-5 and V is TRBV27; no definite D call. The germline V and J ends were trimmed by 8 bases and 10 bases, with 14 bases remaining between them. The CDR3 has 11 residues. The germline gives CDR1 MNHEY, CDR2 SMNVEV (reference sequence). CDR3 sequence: CASGTPPDQYF. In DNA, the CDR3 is TGTGCCAGCGGAACTCCTCCGGACCAGTACTTC.

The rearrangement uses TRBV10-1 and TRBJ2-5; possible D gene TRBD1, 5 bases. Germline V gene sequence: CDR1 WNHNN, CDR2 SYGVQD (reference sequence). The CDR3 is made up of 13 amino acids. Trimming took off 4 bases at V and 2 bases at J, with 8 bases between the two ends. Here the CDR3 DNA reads TGCGCCAGCAGTGGGGCAGGGCAAGAGACCCAGTACTTC. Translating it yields CASSGAGQETQYF.

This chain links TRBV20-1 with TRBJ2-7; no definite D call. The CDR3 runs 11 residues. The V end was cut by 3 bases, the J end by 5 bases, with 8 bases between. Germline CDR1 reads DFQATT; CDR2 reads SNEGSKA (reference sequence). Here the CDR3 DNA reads TGCAGTGCTAGGTCAGAGAACGAGCAGTACTTC. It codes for CSARSENEQYF.

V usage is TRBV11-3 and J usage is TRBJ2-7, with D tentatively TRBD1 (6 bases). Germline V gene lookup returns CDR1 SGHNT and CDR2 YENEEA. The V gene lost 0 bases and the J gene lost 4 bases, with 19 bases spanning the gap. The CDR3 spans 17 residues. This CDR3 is CASSLETGTRSFYEQYF. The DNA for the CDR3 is TGTGCCAGCAGCTTAGAAACAGGGACCCGCTCCTTTTACGAGCAGTACTTC.

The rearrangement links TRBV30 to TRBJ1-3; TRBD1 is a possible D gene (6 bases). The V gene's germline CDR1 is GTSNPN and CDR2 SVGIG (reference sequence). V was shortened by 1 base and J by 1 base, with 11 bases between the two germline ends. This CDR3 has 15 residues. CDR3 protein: CAWSARQVSGNTIYF. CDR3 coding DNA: TGTGCCTGGAGTGCCAGACAGGTTTCTGGAAACACCATATATTTT.

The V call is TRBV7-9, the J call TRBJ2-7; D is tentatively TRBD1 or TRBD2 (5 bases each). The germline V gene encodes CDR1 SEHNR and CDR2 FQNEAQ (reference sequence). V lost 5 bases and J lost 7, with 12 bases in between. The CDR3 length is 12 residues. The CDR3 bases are TGTGCCAGCAGCCAGGGACCAGAGGAGCAGTACTTC. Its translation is CASSQGPEEQYF.

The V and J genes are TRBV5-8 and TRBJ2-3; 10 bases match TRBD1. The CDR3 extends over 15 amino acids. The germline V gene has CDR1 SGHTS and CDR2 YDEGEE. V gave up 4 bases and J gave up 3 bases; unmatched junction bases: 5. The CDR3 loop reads CASSLRQGATDTQYF. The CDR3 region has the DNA TGTGCCAGCAGCCTAAGACAGGGGGCTACAGATACGCAGTATTTT.

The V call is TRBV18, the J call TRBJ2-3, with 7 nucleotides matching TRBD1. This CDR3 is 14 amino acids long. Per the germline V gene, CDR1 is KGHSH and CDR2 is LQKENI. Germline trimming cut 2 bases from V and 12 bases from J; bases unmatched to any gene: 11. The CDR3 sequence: CASSPTGDRWDQYF. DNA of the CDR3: TGTGCCAGCTCACCAACAGGGGATAGATGGGATCAGTATTTT.

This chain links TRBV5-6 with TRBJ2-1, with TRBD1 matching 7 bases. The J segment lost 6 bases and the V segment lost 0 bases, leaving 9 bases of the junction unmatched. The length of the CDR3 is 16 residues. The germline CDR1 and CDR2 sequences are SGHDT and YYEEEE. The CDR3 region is CASSLGTGTVINEQFF. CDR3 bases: TGTGCCAGCAGCTTGGGTACCGGGACAGTAATCAATGAGCAGTTCTTC. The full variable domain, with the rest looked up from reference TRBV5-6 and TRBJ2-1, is DAGVTQSPTHLIKTRGQQVTLRCSPKSGHDTVSWYQQALGQGPQFIFQYYEEEERQRGNFPDRFSGHQFPNYSSELNVNALLLGDSALYLCASSLGTGTVINEQFFGPGTRLTVL.

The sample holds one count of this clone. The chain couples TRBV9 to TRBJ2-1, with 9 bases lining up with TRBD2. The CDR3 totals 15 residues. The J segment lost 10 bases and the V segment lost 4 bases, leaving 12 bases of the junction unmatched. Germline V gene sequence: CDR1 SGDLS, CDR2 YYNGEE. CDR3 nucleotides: TGTGCCAGCAGCCCCGACTACGCGGGGGGGCGAGAGCAGTTCTTC. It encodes CASSPDYAGGREQFF.

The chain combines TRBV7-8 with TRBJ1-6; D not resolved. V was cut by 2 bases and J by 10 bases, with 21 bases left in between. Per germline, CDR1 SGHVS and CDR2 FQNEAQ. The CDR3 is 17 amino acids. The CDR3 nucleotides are TGTGCCAGCAGCTTAAAAGGACCACAAGACACCAGGTCACCCCTCCACTTT. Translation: CASSLKGPQDTRSPLHF.

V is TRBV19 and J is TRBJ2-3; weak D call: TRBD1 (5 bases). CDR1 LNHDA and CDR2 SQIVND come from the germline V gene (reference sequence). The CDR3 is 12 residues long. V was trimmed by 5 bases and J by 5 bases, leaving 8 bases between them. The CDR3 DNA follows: TGTGCCAGTAGTTCAGGGATAGATACGCAGTATTTT. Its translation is CASSSGIDTQYF.

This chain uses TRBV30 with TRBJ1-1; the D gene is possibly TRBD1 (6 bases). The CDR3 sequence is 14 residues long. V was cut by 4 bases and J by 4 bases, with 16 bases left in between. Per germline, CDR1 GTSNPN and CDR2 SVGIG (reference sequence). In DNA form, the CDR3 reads TGTGCCTGGAATCAGGGGAAAGAAGGCACTGAAGCTTTCTTT. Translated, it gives CAWNQGKEGTEAFF.

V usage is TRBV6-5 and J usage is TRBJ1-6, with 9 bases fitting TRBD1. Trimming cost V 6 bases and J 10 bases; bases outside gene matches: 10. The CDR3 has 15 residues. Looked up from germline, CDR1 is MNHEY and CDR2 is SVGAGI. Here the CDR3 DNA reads TGTGCCAGCAGCCCTTTTCGGACAGGGGACTCACCCCTCCACTTT. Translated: CASSPFRTGDSPLHF.

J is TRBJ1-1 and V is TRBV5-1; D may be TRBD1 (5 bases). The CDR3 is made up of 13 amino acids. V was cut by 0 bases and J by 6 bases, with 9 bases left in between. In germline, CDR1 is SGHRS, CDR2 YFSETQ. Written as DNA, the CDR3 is TGCGCCAGCAGCTTGGGGGGGAAGGCTGAAGCTTTCTTT. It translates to CASSLGGKAEAFF.

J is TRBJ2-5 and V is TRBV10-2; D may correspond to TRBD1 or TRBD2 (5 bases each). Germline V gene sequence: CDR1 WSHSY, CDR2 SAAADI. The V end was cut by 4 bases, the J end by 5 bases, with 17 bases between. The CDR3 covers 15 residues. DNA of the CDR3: TGCGCCAGCAGTGGAGGCCCTGGGGACGTGGAGACCCAGTACTTC. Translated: CASSGGPGDVETQYF.

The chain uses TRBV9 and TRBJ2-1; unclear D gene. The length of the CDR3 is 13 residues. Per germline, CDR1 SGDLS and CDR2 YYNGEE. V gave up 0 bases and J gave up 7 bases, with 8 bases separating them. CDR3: CASSVGLGNEQFF. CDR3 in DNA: TGTGCCAGCAGCGTAGGCTTGGGGAATGAGCAGTTCTTC.